This is a list of T cell receptor beta chains from one sample in a study of control samples from healthy donors and cancer patients. Profiling relied on immunoSEQ multiplex PCR, and the TCRdb table lists in-frame clones only, not all of them. This sample carries under 150,000 clones, around 96% of them seen once, and the ten largest clones take approximately 4%. The source material was blood. Receptors originate from a man younger than 45 in good health. CDR3s include the opening cysteine and the closing phenylalanine or tryptophan. A D gene is named only where the DNA matches it firmly. Clone size is given for some rows only: seen once, a few or many times, or a class if the clone is expanded.

abundance	v_gene	j_gene	d_gene	CDR3nt	CDR3aa
NA	TRBV3-1/TRBV3-2	TRBJ2-5	TRBD1	TGTGCCAGCAGCCAAGATTTGGGGACAGGGGGCTCGGAGACCCAGTACTTC	CASSQDLGTGGSETQYF
once	TRBV2	TRBJ2-3	NA	TGTGCCAGCAGGTGGGGTGGCACAGATACGCAGTATTTT	CASRWGGTDTQYF
NA	TRBV12-3/TRBV12-4	TRBJ2-7	NA	TGTGCCAGCAGTTTGAGGGCATCCTACGAGCAGTACTTC	CASSLRASYEQYF
once	TRBV6-2/TRBV6-3	TRBJ2-5	TRBD2	TGTGCCAGCAGTGGCTTTGGCGGGGGGGCTATAGCGGAGACCCAGTACTTC	CASSGFGGGAIAETQYF
NA	TRBV6-5	TRBJ2-7	NA	TGTGCCAGCAGTTACGGGGACACTTACGAGCAGTACTTC	CASSYGDTYEQYF
NA	TRBV10-2	TRBJ2-1	NA	TGCGCCAGCAGTTGGACTACCTACAATGAGCAGTTCTTC	CASSWTTYNEQFF
NA	TRBV4-1	TRBJ1-6	TRBD1	TGCGCCAGCAGCCAAGTTTGGACAGGTTCTTCACCCCTCCACTTT	CASSQVWTGSSPLHF
NA	TRBV7-9	TRBJ1-2	TRBD1	TGTGCCAGCAGCAAGACCGGGACAGGGGGCCTGTTTGTTGGCTACACCTTC	CASSKTGTGGLFVGYTF
NA	TRBV27	TRBJ1-5	NA	TGTGCCAGCAGTTTAGCGGGCAATCAGCCCCAGCATTTT	CASSLAGNQPQHF
NA	TRBV30	TRBJ1-2	NA	TGTGCCTCTGGAGGGGCACGGGTTGGGAACTATGGCTACACCTTC	CASGGARVGNYGYTF
NA	TRBV6-2/TRBV6-3	TRBJ2-4	TRBD2	TGTGCCAGCAGTTACTCTTCCTCTAGCGGGGACTCGGCGAACATTCAGTACTTC	CASSYSSSSGDSANIQYF
NA	TRBV6-5	TRBJ1-4	NA	TGTGCCAGCACCTGGGATCATGGTAATGAAAAACTGTTTTTT	CASTWDHGNEKLFF
once	TRBV30	TRBJ1-2	NA	TGTGCCTGGAGTTCCCCGTGGACAGATACTATAGGTGGCTACACCTTC	CAWSSPWTDTIGGYTF
NA	TRBV15	TRBJ2-1	NA	TGTGCCACCAGCACCGGGACACCCTACAATGAGCAGTTCTTC	CATSTGTPYNEQFF
NA	TRBV6-5	TRBJ2-7	NA	TGTGCCAGTTCCCAGGGCTCGAGGGAGCAGTACTTC	CASSQGSREQYF
once	TRBV6-4	TRBJ2-2	NA	TGTGCCAGCAGTCCTCTGAGCCAGGCCTCCACCGGGGAGCTGTTTTTT	CASSPLSQASTGELFF
NA	TRBV30	TRBJ1-6	NA	TGTGCCTGGACCAGCGGATTGTCCCCCCTCCACTTT	CAWTSGLSPLHF
once	TRBV6-2/TRBV6-3	TRBJ2-2	NA	TGTGCCAGCAGACCTTTTAAGAACACCGGGGAGCTGTTTTTT	CASRPFKNTGELFF
NA	TRBV7-2	TRBJ2-7	NA	TGTGCCAGCAGTGGCGGGGTCTCCTACGAGCAGTACTTC	CASSGGVSYEQYF
NA	TRBV30	TRBJ1-1	NA	TGTGCCTGGAATTCGTTCACCGATGAAGCTTTCTTT	CAWNSFTDEAFF
NA	TRBV19	TRBJ2-7	TRBD2	TGTGCCAGTAGTATTAGCGGGGGAGAGACCTACGAGCAGTACTTC	CASSISGGETYEQYF
NA	TRBV29-1	TRBJ2-6	NA	TGCAGCGTTGTTTTCAGGGCTGGGGCCAACGTCCTGACTTTC	CSVVFRAGANVLTF
NA	TRBV4-3	TRBJ1-6	NA	TGCGCCAGCAGCCAAGTAAGGGTCTCTAATTCACCCCTCCACTTT	CASSQVRVSNSPLHF
NA	TRBV7-2	TRBJ2-6	TRBD2	TGTGCCAGCAGCTTACGAAAACTAGCGGGGAGCTCTGGGGCCAACGTCCTGACTTTC	CASSLRKLAGSSGANVLTF